In this sample, the clone carrying this T cell receptor beta chain turned up a few times. The source of the sample is a study of T cell responses to AZD1222 COVID-19 vaccine. Sequencing used immunoSEQ multiplex PCR; TCRdb keeps in-frame clones, though not all of them. Of about 110,000 clones detected, approximately 91% appear once; the ten largest clones hold roughly 13%. The clonotype comes from an adult in good health. Specimen: peripheral blood, collected on day 0 of MenACWY control vaccination.

The CDR3, as DNA: TGTGCCAGCAGTCGACTTGACAGCGTCTATAATTCACCCCTCCACTTT. Translating gives CASSRLDSVYNSPLHF. The chain joins TRBV28 to TRBJ1-6; D might be TRBD1 (5 bases). Germline loops: CDR1 MDHEN, CDR2 SYDVKM. The CDR3 sequence is 16 residues long. V dropped 5 bases and J dropped 3 bases, with 14 bases sitting between them.